This T cell receptor (beta chain) comes out of a study of post-analysis software for immune sequencing data. Germline CDR1 and CDR2: SQVTM and ANQGSEA. The CDR3 runs to 13 residues. Trimming left V 6 bases short and J 4 bases short, with 14 bases between. As regards this clonotype: Antigen: not known.

Each TCR beta cDNA library carried unique molecular identifiers. TCRdb called the PCR reads again in MiXCR, with one record for every CDR3 protein. The repertoire holds 750,000 to 900,000 distinct CDR3 sequences, approximately 44% seen once, with roughly 4.9% in the top ten. The study, taken as a whole, reports: The study found significantly lower normalized Chao1 diversity in multiple sclerosis patients than in controls. Controls showed lower frequencies than patients for several TRBV segments, and TRBV5-6, TRBV5-1 and TRBV20-1 were among these. Samples sharing a preparation batch grouped tightly together when assessed by F measure.

Source material: blood. This clonotype was obtained from a girl between 10 and 17 years old with multiple sclerosis. The chain links TRBV29-1 to TRBJ2-3; D is uncertain. The CDR3 DNA is TGCAGCGTGTGGGGATTTGGGGCAGATACGCAGTATTTT. This gives the protein CSVWGFGADTQYF.